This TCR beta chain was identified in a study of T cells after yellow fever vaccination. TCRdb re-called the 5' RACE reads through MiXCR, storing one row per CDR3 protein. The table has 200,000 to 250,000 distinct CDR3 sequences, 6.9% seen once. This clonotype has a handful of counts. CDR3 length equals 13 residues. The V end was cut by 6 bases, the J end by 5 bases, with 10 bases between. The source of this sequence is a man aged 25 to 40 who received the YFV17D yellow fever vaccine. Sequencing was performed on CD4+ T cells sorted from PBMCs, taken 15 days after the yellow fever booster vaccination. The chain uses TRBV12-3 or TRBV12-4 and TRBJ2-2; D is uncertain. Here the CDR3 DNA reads TGTGCCAGCAGCCCCCAGCCGACCGGGGAGCTGTTTTTT. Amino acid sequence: CASSPQPTGELFF.